The 14 T cell receptor beta chains reported below all come from one sample, sequenced in a study of shared clonotypes between healthy human individuals. Measured with immunoSEQ multiplex PCR; TCRdb has only the in-frame clones, and not every one. The sample lists some 2.1 million clones; roughly 94% were seen once. Material: naive CD4+ T cells sorted from blood. Subset defined: CD45RA+ positively selected. These receptors were collected from a man aged 18 to 35 in good health.

The rearrangement links TRBV5-4 to TRBJ2-1, with 10 nucleotides matching TRBD2. V shed 4 bases and J 5 bases; nucleotides not matched to a gene: 6. Germline V CDR1 and CDR2: SGHNT, YYREEE (reference sequence). The CDR3 has 15 amino acids. The CDR3, as DNA: TGTGCCAGCAGCGAAGGGACTAGCGAAAACAATGAGCAGTTCTTC. Amino acids: CASSEGTSENNEQFF.

In its sample, this clone was seen once. The gene calls are TRBV6-5 and TRBJ2-2, with D perhaps assigned TRBD1 or TRBD2 (6 bases each). The CDR3 covers 16 residues. Germline-derived CDR1 and CDR2 are MNHEY and SVGAGI. Trimming left V 4 bases short and J 2 bases short, with 14 bases between. Here the CDR3 reads CASSSSGGLNTGELFF. The CDR3 DNA reads TGTGCCAGCAGTTCATCCGGGGGCCTAAACACCGGGGAGCTGTTTTTT.

The rearrangement joins TRBV6-5 to TRBJ1-6; tentatively, D is TRBD1 (6 bases). This CDR3 is 15 amino acids long. Germline V gene lookup returns CDR1 MNHEY and CDR2 SVGAGI. V was pared by 5 bases and J by 6 bases, with 14 bases between. The CDR3 DNA is TGTGCCAGCAGTATAAACAGGGACGGTAATTCACCCCTCCACTTT. Its translation is CASSINRDGNSPLHF.

In the case of this clone: Other DNA sequences within the sample encode an identical CDR3. The V call is TRBV27, the J call TRBJ2-7; the match to TRBD1 covers 8 bases. The CDR3 has 15 amino acids. V trimming: 6 bases; J trimming: 3 bases; junction bases outside the gene matches: 10. Germline-derived CDR1 and CDR2 are MNHEY and SMNVEV (reference sequence). CDR3 protein: CASSLSRGPSYEQYF. CDR3 nucleotides: TGTGCCAGCAGCCTATCCAGGGGGCCCAGCTACGAGCAGTACTTC.

The chain uses TRBV6-6 and TRBJ1-1, with D possibly being TRBD1 (6 bases). Trimming cost V 5 bases and J 0 bases, with 10 bases left between them. This CDR3 contains 14 residues. The germline V gene has CDR1 MNHNY and CDR2 SVGAGI (reference sequence). CDR3 amino acids: CASSAGTMNTEAFF. The CDR3 nucleotides are TGTGCCAGCAGTGCAGGGACAATGAACACTGAAGCTTTCTTT.

The rearrangement links TRBV13 to TRBJ2-3; D unresolved. CDR1 is PRHDT and CDR2 is FYEKMQ in the germline V gene (reference sequence). V lost 5 bases, J lost 5 bases, and 11 bases lay in between. The CDR3 is made up of 13 amino acids. CDR3 residues: CASSPIQKDTQYF. For the CDR3, the DNA is TGTGCCAGCAGCCCAATCCAGAAAGATACGCAGTATTTT.

A remark on this clone: The sample holds other DNA sequences that translate to the same CDR3. The chain carries TRBV5-1 and TRBJ2-2; D ambiguous. This CDR3 spans 15 amino acids. Deletions cut 0 bases from V and 2 bases from J, with 8 bases between. CDR1 is SGHRS, CDR2 YFSETQ, per germline. The CDR3 DNA sequence: TGCGCCAGCAGCTTGGGGCGATCTAACACCGGGGAGCTGTTTTTT. It specifies CASSLGRSNTGELFF.

As concerns this clone: Other DNA sequences in the same sample also yield this CDR3. V and J are TRBV7-3 and TRBJ2-2; D might be TRBD1 (6 bases). CDR1 and CDR2 from the germline V gene are SGHTA and FQGTGA. V was clipped by 4 bases and J by 1 base, with 7 bases between them. The CDR3 is 14 amino acids. The CDR3 sequence is CASSSGQNTGELFF. CDR3 sequence (DNA): TGTGCCAGCAGCTCGGGACAGAACACCGGGGAGCTGTTTTTT.

This chain connects TRBV6-5 to TRBJ1-1; tentative D call: TRBD1 (6 bases). Germline CDR1 MNHEY, CDR2 SVGAGI. The V and J ends lost 4 bases and 12 bases respectively, with 15 bases between them. The length of the CDR3 is 12 residues. The CDR3 DNA is TGTGCCAGCAGTTCGACGACAGGTGCCACTTTCTTT. Its protein is CASSSTTGATFF.

The chain links TRBV2 to TRBJ1-5; 12 nucleotides align to TRBD1. V lost 6 bases and J lost 7; bases outside the gene matches: 7. This CDR3 contains 15 residues. Germline assignment: CDR1 SNHLY and CDR2 FYNNEI. CDR3 amino acids: CASSLGTGGRQPQHF. CDR3 DNA: TGTGCCAGCAGCCTCGGGACAGGGGGCCGACAGCCCCAGCATTTT.

V gene TRBV5-4 combines with J gene TRBJ2-1; a possible D gene is TRBD1 (6 bases). This CDR3 spans 15 amino acids. The ends were cut back, 4 bases at V and 8 bases at J, with 19 bases in the middle. Per germline, CDR1 SGHNT and CDR2 YYREEE (reference sequence). The CDR3 nucleotides read TGTGCCAGCAGCCAGCCTGGTGTGGGGGCGGATGAGCAGTTCTTC. It encodes CASSQPGVGADEQFF.

In this sample, this clone turned up a few times. The rearrangement uses TRBV5-1 and TRBJ1-1; D uncertain. Germline V gene data show CDR1 as SGHRS and CDR2 as YFSETQ. The CDR3 extends over 11 amino acids. V shed 5 bases and J shed 1 base, with 3 bases lying between them. The CDR3 region is CASRQNTEAFF. CDR3 in DNA: TGCGCCAGCAGACAGAACACTGAAGCTTTCTTT.

The chain joins TRBV5-4 to TRBJ2-1; 8 bases are shared with TRBD2. CDR1 is SGHNT, CDR2 YYREEE, per germline (reference sequence). Germline trimming cut 4 bases from V and 6 bases from J; bases unmatched to any gene: 9. This CDR3 contains 15 residues. CDR3 residues: CASSQEREYGNEQFF. CDR3 in DNA: TGTGCCAGCAGCCAGGAGCGGGAGTACGGCAATGAGCAGTTCTTC.

The chain has TRBV10-2 and TRBJ1-1; D not resolved. The germline V gene encodes CDR1 WSHSY and CDR2 SAAADI. V was trimmed by 2 bases and J by 4 bases, leaving 11 bases between them. There are 14 residues in the CDR3. The CDR3 sequence: CASSEEKISTEAFF. The CDR3 DNA reads as TGCGCCAGCAGTGAGGAGAAAATCAGCACTGAAGCTTTCTTT.